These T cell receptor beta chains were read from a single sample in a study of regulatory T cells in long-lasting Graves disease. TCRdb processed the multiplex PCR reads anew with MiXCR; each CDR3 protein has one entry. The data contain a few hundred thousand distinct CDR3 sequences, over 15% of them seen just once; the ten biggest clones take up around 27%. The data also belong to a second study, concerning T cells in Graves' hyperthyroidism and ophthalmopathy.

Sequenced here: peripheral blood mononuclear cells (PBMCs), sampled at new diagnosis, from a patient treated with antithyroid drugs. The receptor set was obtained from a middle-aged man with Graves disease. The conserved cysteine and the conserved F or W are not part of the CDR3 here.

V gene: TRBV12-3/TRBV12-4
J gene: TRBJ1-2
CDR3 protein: ASNRGGHGYT

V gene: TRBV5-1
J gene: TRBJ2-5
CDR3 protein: ASAESQETQY

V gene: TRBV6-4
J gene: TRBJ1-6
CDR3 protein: ASSQRPASPLH

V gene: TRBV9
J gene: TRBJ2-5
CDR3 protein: ASSVGLRETQY

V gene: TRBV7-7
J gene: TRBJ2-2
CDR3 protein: ASSSPGIANTGELF

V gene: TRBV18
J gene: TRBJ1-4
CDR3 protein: ASSPRVGEKLF

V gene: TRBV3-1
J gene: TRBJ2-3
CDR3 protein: ASSQYLSHTQY

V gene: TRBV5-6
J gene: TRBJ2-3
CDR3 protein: ASSLWDRRTDTQY

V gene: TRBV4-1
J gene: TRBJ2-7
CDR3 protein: ASSQTGWMSYEQY

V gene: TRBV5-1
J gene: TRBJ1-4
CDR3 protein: ASSLATGRNEKLF

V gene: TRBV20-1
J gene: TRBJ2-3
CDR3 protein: SARDGGRGGGLRADTQY

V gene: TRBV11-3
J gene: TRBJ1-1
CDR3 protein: ASSLDGENTEAF

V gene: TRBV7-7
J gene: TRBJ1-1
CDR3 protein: ASSLQGDSEAF

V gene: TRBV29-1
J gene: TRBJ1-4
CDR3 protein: SVLAGAANGKLF

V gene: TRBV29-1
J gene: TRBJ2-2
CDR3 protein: SVEGSFGELF

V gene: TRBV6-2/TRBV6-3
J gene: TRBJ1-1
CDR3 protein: ASSYTAAGTGTEAF

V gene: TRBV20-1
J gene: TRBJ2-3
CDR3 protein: SARDSQGGDTQY

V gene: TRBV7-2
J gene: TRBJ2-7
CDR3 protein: ASSATGGFPYEQY

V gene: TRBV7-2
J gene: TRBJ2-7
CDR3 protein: ASSLSLDATYEQY

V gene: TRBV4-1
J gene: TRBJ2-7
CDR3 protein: ASSQVQGTGNYEQY

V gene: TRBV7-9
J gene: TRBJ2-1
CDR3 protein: ASSFSGEAGEQF

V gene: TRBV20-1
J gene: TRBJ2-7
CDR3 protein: SARDPRTSVDEQY

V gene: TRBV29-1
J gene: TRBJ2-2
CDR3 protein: SGRAGVTGELF

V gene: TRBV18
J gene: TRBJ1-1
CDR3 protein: ASSPAAGMNTEAF

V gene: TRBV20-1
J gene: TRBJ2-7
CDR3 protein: SARDRDRLPYEQY

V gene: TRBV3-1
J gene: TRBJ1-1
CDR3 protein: ASSQRRLGTEAF

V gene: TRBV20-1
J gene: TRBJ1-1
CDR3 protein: SASIAGDTEAF

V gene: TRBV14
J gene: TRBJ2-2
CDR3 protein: ASSYYNTGELF

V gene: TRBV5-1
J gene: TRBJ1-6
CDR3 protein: ASSIDTDNSPLH

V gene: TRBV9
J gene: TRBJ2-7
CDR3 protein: ASSVGDSYEQY

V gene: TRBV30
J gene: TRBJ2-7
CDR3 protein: AFKGEAVAYEQY

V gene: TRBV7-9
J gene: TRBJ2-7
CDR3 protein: ASSFSAGTQY

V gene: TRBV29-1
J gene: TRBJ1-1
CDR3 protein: SVAGILNTEAF

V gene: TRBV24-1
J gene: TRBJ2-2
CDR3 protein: ATSASGGAETGELF

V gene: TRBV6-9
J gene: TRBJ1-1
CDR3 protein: ASSYDRDRANTEAF

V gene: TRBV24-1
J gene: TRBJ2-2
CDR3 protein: ATSDQRTGGNSGELF

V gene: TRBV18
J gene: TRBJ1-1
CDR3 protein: ASSDIRGAEAF

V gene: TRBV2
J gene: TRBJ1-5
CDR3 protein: ASSASNQPQH

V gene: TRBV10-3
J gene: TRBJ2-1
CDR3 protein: AISGGLAVNEQF

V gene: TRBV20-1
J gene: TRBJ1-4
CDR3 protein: SAMDRGTNEKLF

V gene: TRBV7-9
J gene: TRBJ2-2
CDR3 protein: ASSSADGTGELF

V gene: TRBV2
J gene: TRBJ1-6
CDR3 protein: ASSPGQSISPLH

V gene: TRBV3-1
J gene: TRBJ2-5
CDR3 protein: ASSQPGQIVQETQY

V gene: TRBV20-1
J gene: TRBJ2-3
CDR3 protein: SAPSRGGAGTQY

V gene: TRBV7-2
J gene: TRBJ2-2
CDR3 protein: AQGVAGGESTGELF

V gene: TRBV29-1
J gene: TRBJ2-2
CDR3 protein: SVEGSVSGELF

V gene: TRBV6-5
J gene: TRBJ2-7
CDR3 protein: ASSYSTTGTGSSYEQY

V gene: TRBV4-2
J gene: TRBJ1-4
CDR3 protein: ASSQVQGDEKLF

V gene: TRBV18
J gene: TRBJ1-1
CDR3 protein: ASRLAGLMNTEAF

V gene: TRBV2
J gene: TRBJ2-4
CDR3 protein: ASSDTSGPNIQY

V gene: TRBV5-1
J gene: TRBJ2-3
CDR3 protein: ASSSTQVEGTDTQY

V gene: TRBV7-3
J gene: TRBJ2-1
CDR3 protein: ASSLEGLAGGNEQF

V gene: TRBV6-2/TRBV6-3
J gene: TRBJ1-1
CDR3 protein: ASRQGSVNTEAF